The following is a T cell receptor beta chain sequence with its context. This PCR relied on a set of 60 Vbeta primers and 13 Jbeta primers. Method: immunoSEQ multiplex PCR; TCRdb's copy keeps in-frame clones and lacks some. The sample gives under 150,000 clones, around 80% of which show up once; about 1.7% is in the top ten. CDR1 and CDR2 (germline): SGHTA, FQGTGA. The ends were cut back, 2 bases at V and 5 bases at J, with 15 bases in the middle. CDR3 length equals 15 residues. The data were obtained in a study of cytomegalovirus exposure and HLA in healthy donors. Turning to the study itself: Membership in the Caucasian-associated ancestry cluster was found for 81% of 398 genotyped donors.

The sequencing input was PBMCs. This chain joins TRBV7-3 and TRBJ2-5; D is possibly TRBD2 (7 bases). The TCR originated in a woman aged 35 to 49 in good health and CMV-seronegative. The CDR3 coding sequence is TGTGCCAGCAGCTTACTAGGCGGGGGCGAGGAGACCCAGTACTTC. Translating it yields CASSLLGGGEETQYF.